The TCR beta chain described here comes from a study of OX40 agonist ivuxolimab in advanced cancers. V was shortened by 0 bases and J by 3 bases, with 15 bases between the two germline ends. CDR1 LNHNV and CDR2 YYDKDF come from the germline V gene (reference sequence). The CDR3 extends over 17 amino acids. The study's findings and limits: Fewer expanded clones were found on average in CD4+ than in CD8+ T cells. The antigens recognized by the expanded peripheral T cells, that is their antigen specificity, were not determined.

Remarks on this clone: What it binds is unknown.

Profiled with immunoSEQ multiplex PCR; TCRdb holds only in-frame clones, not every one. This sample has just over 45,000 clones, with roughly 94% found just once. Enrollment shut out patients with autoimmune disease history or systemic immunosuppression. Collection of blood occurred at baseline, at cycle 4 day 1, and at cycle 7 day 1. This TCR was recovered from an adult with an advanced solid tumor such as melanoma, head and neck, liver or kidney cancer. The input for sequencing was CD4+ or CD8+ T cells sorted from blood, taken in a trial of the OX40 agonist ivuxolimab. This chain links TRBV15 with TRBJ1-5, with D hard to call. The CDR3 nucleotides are TGTGCCACCAGCAGAGATAAGTTGTCAGTAATCAATCAGCCCCAGCATTTT. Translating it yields CATSRDKLSVINQPQHF.